Listed below are T cell receptor beta chains from one sample, sequenced in a study of blood T cells in healthy people across ages. One entry per CDR3 protein, called by TCRdb with MiXCR from the 5' RACE reads. Here the sample spans fewer than 950,000 distinct CDR3 sequences, approximately 35% being singletons. The sample comprised blood. Receptors were obtained from a man aged 18-30 years in good health. Both conserved end residues are part of each CDR3. D genes are given only for firm matches. Size tells how often a clone was seen (once, few, many) or the class of an expanded clone, and some rows leave it out.

TRBJ1-3,TRBV20-1,TRBD1,few,TGCAGTGCTAGGGCCGGACAGGGGGCCGCTGGAAACACCATATATTTT,CSARAGQGAAGNTIYF
TRBJ2-1,TRBV29-1,NA,few,TGCAGCGTCTACGCCCACAATGAGCAGTTCTTC,CSVYAHNEQFF
TRBJ1-5,TRBV4-1,NA,few,TGCGCCAGCAGCCAAGTTAGAGACAATCAGCCCCAGCATTTT,CASSQVRDNQPQHF
TRBJ1-5,TRBV21-1,NA,NA,TGTGCCAGCATGGAAGCAGCAGATCTTGGCCGGCAGGGTTGGTTAGGGGGCAATCAGCCCCAGCATTTT,CASMEAADLGRQGWLGGNQPQHF
TRBJ2-7,TRBV2,TRBD1,few,TGTGCCAGCACTCCCGGGACAGGGGGTAATCTATTCTCCTACGAGCAGTACTTC,CASTPGTGGNLFSYEQYF
TRBJ1-2,TRBV29-1,NA,NA,TGCAGCGTTGAAGTTCGGGGGAAAGACACCTATGGCTACACCTTC,CSVEVRGKDTYGYTF
TRBJ1-6,TRBV20-1,NA,NA,TGCAGTGCCAGTACCGGGACACTGTATAATTCACCCCTCCACTTT,CSASTGTLYNSPLHF
TRBJ2-7,TRBV7-2,TRBD1,NA,TGTGCCAGCAGCTCCCGGGACAGGCTTTACAATGAGCAGTACTTC,CASSSRDRLYNEQYF
TRBJ1-4,TRBV25-1,NA,NA,TGTGCCAGCAGTGAAGGTGTCAGGGGCGGTGAAAAACTGTTTTTT,CASSEGVRGGEKLFF
TRBJ1-1,TRBV25-1,NA,NA,TGTGCCAGCAGTGCCAACAGAGCTGAAGCTTTCTTT,CASSANRAEAFF
TRBJ2-4,TRBV28,NA,NA,TGTGCCAGCAGTTTTAGTCGGGGCTTAAACATTCAGTACTTC,CASSFSRGLNIQYF
TRBJ1-1,TRBV27,NA,NA,TGTGCCAGCAGTAACAGGAACACTGAAGCTTTCTTT,CASSNRNTEAFF
TRBJ2-5,TRBV28,TRBD1,NA,TGTGCCAGCAGTACCGGACAGGGGAAGGTTCAGGAGACCCAGTACTTC,CASSTGQGKVQETQYF
TRBJ2-1,TRBV7-3,NA,NA,TGTGCCAGCAGCTTAGCTGGGGGATTCAGCTCCTACAATGAGCAGTTCTTC,CASSLAGGFSSYNEQFF
TRBJ2-1,TRBV20-1,NA,NA,TGCAGTGTCGGTAAAGGGCTTTCTCTGGAGACCCAGTTCTTC,CSVGKGLSLETQFF
TRBJ2-5,TRBV7-3,NA,NA,TGTGCCAGCAGCTCTACCACGAATACCCAGTACTTC,CASSSTTNTQYF
TRBJ2-4,TRBV5-1,TRBD1,many,TGCGCCAGCAGCTCAATTCCGGGACAGGGATTAGCCATTCAGTACTTC,CASSSIPGQGLAIQYF
TRBJ1-1,TRBV6-6,NA,NA,TGTGCCAGCACCGGGAGCCTTGTAGGGACTGAAGCTTTCTTT,CASTGSLVGTEAFF
TRBJ1-1,TRBV20-1,NA,NA,TGCAGTGCTCCTACAGTGTATATAGGCGAAGCTTTCTTT,CSAPTVYIGEAFF
TRBJ2-5,TRBV5-6,TRBD1,NA,TGTGCCAGCAGCCTGGAAAGGACAGGGGGCCCCTACAAGCAGTACTTC,CASSLERTGGPYKQYF
TRBJ1-2,TRBV12-3/TRBV12-4,NA,few,TGTGCCAGCAGCCCCCTAGTAGGGAAAAATGGCTACACCTTC,CASSPLVGKNGYTF
TRBJ1-5,TRBV10-3,TRBD1,few,TGTGCCATCAATGGCAGGGGGCTTGATCAGCCCCAGCATTTT,CAINGRGLDQPQHF
TRBJ1-1,TRBV5-1,TRBD1,NA,TGCGCCAGCAGCGACCCCGACAGGGTGACTGAAGCTTTCTTT,CASSDPDRVTEAFF
TRBJ1-2,TRBV24-1,NA,NA,TGTGCCACCAGTGATCAGAATACGGATGGCTACACCTTC,CATSDQNTDGYTF
TRBJ1-1,TRBV6-5,NA,few,TGTGCCAGCAGTTACTCGGACGGGCGGGAAGCTTTCTTT,CASSYSDGREAFF
TRBJ2-1,TRBV20-1,NA,NA,TGCAGTGCGGACGGACCGGGACCTTACGACAATGGGCAGTTCTTC,CSADGPGPYDNGQFF
TRBJ2-4,TRBV20-1,NA,few,TGCAGTGCCGAGGGGGCCAAAAACATTCAGTACTTC,CSAEGAKNIQYF
TRBJ2-3,TRBV5-1,TRBD1,NA,TGCGCCAGCAGCTTGGGAAAAGGACAGGGCAGTCGGGTAGATACGCAGTATTTT,CASSLGKGQGSRVDTQYF
TRBJ2-3,TRBV7-2,NA,NA,TGTGCCAGCAGGCCAAGCGGGTGTACGCAGTATTTT,CASRPSGCTQYF
TRBJ2-7,TRBV20-1,TRBD2,NA,TGCAGTGCTAGGGTCCTAGCGGGGGGGCGCTACAATGAGCAGTACTTC,CSARVLAGGRYNEQYF
TRBJ2-6,TRBV6-2/TRBV6-3,NA,few,TGTGCCAGCATCGATACAGGCCCGAGCTCTGGGGCCAACGTCCTGACTTTC,CASIDTGPSSGANVLTF
TRBJ2-1,TRBV5-1,TRBD2,few,TGCGCCAGCAGCGTGTTGGGAGGACTAGCGGGGGGGAGCTCCTACAATGAGCAGTTCTTC,CASSVLGGLAGGSSYNEQFF
TRBJ2-5,TRBV6-5,TRBD2,NA,TGTGCCAGCAGTTCTAGCGGGGGCCGGGGAGAGACCCAGTACTTC,CASSSSGGRGETQYF
TRBJ1-4,TRBV7-3,TRBD1,NA,TGTGCCAGCAGCTTAACAGGGGGCGCCGAGGAAAAACTGTTTTTT,CASSLTGGAEEKLFF
TRBJ2-3,TRBV12-3/TRBV12-4,TRBD1,NA,TGTGCCAGCAGCCGACAGGGGAGCGCAGATACGGAGTATTTT,CASSRQGSADTEYF
TRBJ1-1,TRBV7-9,NA,NA,TGTGCCAGCAGGGACAGCGGGGGGTTCACTGAAGCTTTCTTT,CASRDSGGFTEAFF
TRBJ2-1,TRBV7-2,TRBD1,NA,TGTGCCAGCAGCCCACAGGGGTCTACAATGGATGAGCAGTTCTTC,CASSPQGSTMDEQFF
TRBJ1-1,TRBV20-1,TRBD1,many,TGCAGTGCTCGGACAGGGGGCGGGAACACTGAAGCTTTCTTT,CSARTGGGNTEAFF
TRBJ2-2,TRBV27,TRBD1,NA,TGTGCTTATCCCGCCCAGGGGGTGATCGGGGAGCTGTTTTTT,CAYPAQGVIGELFF
TRBJ2-5,TRBV7-6,TRBD2,NA,TGTGCCAGCAGCGCGTGGGGGACTAGCGGGACCCAAGAGACCCAGTACTTC,CASSAWGTSGTQETQYF
TRBJ2-7,TRBV5-1,NA,NA,TGCGCCAGCAACGGGGACGAGCAGTACTTC,CASNGDEQYF
TRBJ2-3,TRBV20-1,TRBD1,NA,TGCAGTGCTAGAGTGACGACAGGGGGTGTCACGGATACGCAGTATTTT,CSARVTTGGVTDTQYF
TRBJ2-7,TRBV6-2/TRBV6-3,NA,many,TGTGCCAGCAGTTACCCTCGAGTTACAGGGAATACCTACGAGCAGTACTTC,CASSYPRVTGNTYEQYF
TRBJ1-1,TRBV18,NA,few,TGTGCCAGCTCACCTCCTATGGGACCGGCGGGCACTGAAGCTTTCTTT,CASSPPMGPAGTEAFF